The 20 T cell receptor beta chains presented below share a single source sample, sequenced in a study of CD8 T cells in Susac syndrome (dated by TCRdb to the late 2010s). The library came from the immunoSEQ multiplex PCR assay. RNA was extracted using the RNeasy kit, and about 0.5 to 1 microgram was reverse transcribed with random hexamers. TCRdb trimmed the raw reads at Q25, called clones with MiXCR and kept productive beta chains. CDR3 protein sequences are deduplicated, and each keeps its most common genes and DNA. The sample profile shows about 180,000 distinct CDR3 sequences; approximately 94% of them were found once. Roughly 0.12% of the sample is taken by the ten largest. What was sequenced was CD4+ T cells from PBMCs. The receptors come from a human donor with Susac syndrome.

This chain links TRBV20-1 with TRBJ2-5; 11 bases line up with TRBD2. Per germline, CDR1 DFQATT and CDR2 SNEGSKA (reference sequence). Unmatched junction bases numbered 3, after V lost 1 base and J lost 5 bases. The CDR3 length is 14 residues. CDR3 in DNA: TGCAGTGCTAGAGTAGCGGGGGGGCAGGAGACCCAGTACTTC. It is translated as CSARVAGGQETQYF.

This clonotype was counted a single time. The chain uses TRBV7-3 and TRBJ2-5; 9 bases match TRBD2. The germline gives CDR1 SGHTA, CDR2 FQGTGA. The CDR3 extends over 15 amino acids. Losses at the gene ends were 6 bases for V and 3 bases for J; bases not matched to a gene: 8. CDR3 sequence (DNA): TGTGCCAGCAGTCGGGGTTCTAGCGGGGAAGAGACCCAGTACTTC. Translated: CASSRGSSGEETQYF.

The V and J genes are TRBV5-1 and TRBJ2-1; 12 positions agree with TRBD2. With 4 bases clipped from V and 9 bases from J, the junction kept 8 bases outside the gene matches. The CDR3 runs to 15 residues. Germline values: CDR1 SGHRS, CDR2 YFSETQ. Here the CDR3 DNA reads TGCGCCAGCAGCGTCTCGACTAGCGGGGGAACTGAGCAGTTCTTC. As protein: CASSVSTSGGTEQFF.

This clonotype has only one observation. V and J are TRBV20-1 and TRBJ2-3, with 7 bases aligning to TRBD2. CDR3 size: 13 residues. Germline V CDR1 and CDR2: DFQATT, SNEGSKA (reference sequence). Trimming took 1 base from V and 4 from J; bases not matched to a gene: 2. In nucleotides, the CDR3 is TGCAGTGCTAGAGGCGGACTAGCAGATACGCAGTATTTT. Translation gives CSARGGLADTQYF.

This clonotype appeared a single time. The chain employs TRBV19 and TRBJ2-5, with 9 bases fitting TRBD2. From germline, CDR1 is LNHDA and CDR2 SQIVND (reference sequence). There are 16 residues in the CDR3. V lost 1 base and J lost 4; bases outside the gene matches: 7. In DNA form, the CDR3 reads TGTGCCAGTAGTATAGGAGGCGGGGGGGCGGGAGAGACCCAGTACTTC. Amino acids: CASSIGGGGAGETQYF.

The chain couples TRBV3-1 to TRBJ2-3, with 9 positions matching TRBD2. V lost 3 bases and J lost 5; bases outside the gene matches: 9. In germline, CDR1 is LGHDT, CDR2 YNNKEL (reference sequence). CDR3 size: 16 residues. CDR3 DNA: TGTGCCAGCAGCCAGGTCGGCGGGGGGGGTCGAGATACGCAGTATTTT. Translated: CASSQVGGGGRDTQYF.

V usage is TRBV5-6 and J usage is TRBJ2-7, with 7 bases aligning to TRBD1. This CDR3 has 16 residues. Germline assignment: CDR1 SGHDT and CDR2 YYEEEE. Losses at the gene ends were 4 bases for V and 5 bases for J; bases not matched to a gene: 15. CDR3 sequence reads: CASSPLVKGADHEQYF. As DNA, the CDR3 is TGTGCCAGCAGCCCTCTTGTGAAGGGGGCGGACCACGAGCAGTACTTC.

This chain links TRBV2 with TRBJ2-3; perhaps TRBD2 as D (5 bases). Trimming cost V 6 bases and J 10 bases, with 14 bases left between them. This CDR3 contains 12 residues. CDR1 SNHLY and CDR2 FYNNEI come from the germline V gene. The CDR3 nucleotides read TGTGCCAGCAGGCTCACTAGGTCCCCGCAGTATTTT. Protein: CASRLTRSPQYF.

The CDR3 sequence: CSARGPGANEQFF. CDR3 DNA sequence: TGCAGTGCTAGGGGGCCAGGGGCCAATGAGCAGTTCTTC. This chain connects TRBV20-1 to TRBJ2-1; possibly TRBD1 for D (6 bases). This CDR3 spans 13 amino acids. V lost 3 bases and J lost 6, with 12 bases in between. Germline assignment: CDR1 DFQATT and CDR2 SNEGSKA (reference sequence).

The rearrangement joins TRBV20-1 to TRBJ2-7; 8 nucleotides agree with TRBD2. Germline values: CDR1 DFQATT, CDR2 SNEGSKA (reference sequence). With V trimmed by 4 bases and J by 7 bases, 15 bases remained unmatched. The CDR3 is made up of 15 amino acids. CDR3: CSAIGAGTRTIEQYF. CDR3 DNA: TGCAGTGCTATAGGTGCAGGGACTAGAACGATAGAGCAGTACTTC.

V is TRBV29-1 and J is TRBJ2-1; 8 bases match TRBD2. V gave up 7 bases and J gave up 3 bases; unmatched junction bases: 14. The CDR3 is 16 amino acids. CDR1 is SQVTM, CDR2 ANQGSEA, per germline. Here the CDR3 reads CSALGGEAGHYNEQFF. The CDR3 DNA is TGCAGCGCCCTCGGGGGGGAAGCGGGACACTACAATGAGCAGTTCTTC.

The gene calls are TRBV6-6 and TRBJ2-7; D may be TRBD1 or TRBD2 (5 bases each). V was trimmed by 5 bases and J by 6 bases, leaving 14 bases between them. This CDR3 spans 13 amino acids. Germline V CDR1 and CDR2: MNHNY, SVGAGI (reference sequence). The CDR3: CASSRPEGTEQYF. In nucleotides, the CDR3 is TGTGCCAGCAGTAGACCTGAGGGGACCGAGCAGTACTTC.

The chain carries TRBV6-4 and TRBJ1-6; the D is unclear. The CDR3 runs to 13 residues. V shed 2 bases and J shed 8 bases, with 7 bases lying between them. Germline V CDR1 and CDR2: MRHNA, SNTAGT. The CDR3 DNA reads TGTGCCAGCAGTGACGACACTTATTCACCCCTCCACTTT. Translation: CASSDDTYSPLHF.

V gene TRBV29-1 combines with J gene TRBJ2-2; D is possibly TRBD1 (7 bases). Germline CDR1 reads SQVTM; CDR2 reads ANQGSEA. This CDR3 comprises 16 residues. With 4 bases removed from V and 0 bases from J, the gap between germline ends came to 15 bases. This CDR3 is CSVVFGGQPNTGELFF. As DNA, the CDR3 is TGCAGCGTTGTTTTCGGGGGACAGCCGAACACCGGGGAGCTGTTTTTT.

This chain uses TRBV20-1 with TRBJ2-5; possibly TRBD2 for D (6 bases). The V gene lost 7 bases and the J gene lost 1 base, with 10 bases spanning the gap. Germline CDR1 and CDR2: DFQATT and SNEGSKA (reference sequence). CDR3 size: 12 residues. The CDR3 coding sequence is TGCAGTGTACCCGGGGGCCAAGAGACCCAGTACTTC. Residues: CSVPGGQETQYF.

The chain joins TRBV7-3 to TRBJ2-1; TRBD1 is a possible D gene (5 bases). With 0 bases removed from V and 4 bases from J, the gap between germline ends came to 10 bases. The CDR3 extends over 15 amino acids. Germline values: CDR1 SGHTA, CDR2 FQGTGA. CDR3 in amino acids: CASSLTQQEYNEQFF. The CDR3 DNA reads TGTGCCAGCAGCTTAACCCAACAGGAATACAATGAGCAGTTCTTC. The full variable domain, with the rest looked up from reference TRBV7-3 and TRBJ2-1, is GAGVSQTPSNKVTEKGKYVELRCDPISGHTALYWYRQSLGQGPEFLIYFQGTGAADDSGLPNDRFFAVRPEGSVSTLKIQRTERGDSAVYLCASSLTQQEYNEQFFGPGTRLTVL.

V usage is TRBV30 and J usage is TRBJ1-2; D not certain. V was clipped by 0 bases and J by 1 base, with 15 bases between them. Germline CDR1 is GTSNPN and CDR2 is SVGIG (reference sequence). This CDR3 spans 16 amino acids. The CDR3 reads CAWSVSARKINYGYTF. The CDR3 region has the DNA TGTGCCTGGAGTGTATCCGCTCGGAAAATTAACTATGGCTACACCTTC.

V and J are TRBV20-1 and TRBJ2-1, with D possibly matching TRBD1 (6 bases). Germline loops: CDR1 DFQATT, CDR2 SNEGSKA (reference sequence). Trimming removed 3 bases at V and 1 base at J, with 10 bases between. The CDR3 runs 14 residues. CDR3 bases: TGCAGTGCTAGCCAGGGGTGGTCCTACAATGAGCAGTTCTTC. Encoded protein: CSASQGWSYNEQFF.

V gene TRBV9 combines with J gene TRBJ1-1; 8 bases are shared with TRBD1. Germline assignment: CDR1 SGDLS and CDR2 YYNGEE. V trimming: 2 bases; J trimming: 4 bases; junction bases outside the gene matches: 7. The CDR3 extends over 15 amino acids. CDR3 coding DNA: TGTGCCAGCAGCGTTTCGGACAGGGTCGGCACTGAAGCTTTCTTT. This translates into CASSVSDRVGTEAFF.

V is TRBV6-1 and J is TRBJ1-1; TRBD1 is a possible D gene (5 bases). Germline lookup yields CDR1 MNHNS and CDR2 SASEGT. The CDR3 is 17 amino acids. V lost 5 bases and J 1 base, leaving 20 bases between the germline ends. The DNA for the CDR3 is TGTGCCAGCAGTCCCCAGCCCAGGGTCCGGACGAACACTGAAGCTTTCTTT. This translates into CASSPQPRVRTNTEAFF.